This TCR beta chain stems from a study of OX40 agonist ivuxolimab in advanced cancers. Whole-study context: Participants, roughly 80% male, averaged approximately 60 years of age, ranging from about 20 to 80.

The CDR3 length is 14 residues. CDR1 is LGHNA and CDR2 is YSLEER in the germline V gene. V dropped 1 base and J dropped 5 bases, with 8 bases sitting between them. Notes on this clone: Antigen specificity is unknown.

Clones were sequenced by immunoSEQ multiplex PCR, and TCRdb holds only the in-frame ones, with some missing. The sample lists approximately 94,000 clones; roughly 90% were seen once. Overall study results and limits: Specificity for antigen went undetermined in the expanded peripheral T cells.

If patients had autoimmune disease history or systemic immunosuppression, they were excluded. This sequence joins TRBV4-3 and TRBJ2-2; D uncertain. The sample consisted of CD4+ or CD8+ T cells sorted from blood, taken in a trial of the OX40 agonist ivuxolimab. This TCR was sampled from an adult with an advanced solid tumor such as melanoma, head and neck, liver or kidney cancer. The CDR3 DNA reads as TGCGCCAGCAGCCAAGGACAATCAACCGGGGAGCTGTTTTTT. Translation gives CASSQGQSTGELFF.